The clone carrying this T cell receptor beta chain was seen more than once but under ten times. Its antigen remains unidentified. The PCR employed 60 Vbeta primers together with 13 Jbeta primers. Here immunoSEQ multiplex PCR was the method, and the copy in TCRdb shows in-frame clones only, minus some. Here the sample spans 95,000 to 110,000 clones, roughly 70% being singletons. The CDR3 length is 15 residues. The germline V gene has CDR1 SGHVS and CDR2 FQNEAQ. Trimming left V 5 bases short and J 4 bases short, with 18 bases between. This sample was taken from a study of cytomegalovirus exposure and HLA in healthy donors. Study results and caveats: One variant, a missense change in DCLRE1C, was linked in a later analysis to TCR beta V- and J-gene trimming. Relative to equally common others, HLA-associated TCR beta chains showed greater clonal expansion in a later analysis.

Sequenced sample: PBMCs. The gene calls are TRBV7-8 and TRBJ2-7; a weak D match, TRBD1 (6 bases). The source of this sequence is a woman in her 40s in good health and CMV-seropositive. CDR3 sequence (DNA): TGTGCCAGCAGCGTGCCCACCGGGACAACTTACGAGCAGTACTTC. Translation: CASSVPTGTTYEQYF.